Below, 21 T cell receptor beta chains from the same sample are listed, as sequenced in a study of CD8 T cells in ankylosing spondylitis. TCRdb ran MiXCR on the 5' RACE reads and lists one entry per CDR3 protein. This table holds about 210,000 distinct CDR3 sequences, about 7.3% found once. These receptors' targets are unknown. Study-wide points: What appeared characteristic of ankylosing spondylitis blood was a TCR beta motif of eight highly homologous variants.

Sequencing input: blood, either unsorted or a sorted T cell fraction (not recorded which). These receptor sequences come from a male donor with ankylosing spondylitis.

This clonotype was counted at least ten times. The J gene is TRBJ2-2, the V gene TRBV5-1, with 14 bases identical to TRBD2. V shed 1 base, J shed 5 bases, and the junction held 10 bases outside the gene matches. This CDR3 is 19 amino acids long. Germline values: CDR1 SGHRS, CDR2 YFSETQ. Here the CDR3 DNA reads TGCGCCAGCAGCTTGAAAGGACTAGCGGGAGGTACCAATACCGGGGAGCTGTTTTTT. Its protein product is CASSLKGLAGGTNTGELFF.

In its sample, this clonotype was seen many times. The CDR3 sequence is CASTLQGGNTEAFF. The CDR3 DNA follows: TGTGCCAGCACCCTACAGGGAGGGAACACTGAAGCTTTCTTT. J is TRBJ1-1 and V is TRBV6-1, with D possibly TRBD1 on 6 matching bases. Germline values: CDR1 MNHNS, CDR2 SASEGT. The CDR3 loop spans 14 amino acids. The ends were cut back, 7 bases at V and 1 base at J, with 13 bases in the middle.

This clonotype was counted ten times or more. This chain connects TRBV7-9 to TRBJ2-3, with 11 positions matching TRBD2. There are 17 residues in the CDR3. The germline CDR1 and CDR2 sequences are SEHNR and FQNEAQ (reference sequence). V lost 5 bases, J lost 7 bases, and 14 bases stayed unmatched. The DNA of the CDR3 is TGTGCCAGCAGCCCTCCTCTAGCGGGGGGCCCACGAAATACGCAGTATTTT. It translates to CASSPPLAGGPRNTQYF.

There are many counts of this clonotype. The chain recombines TRBV4-3 with TRBJ2-1, with D unclear. V lost 0 bases to trimming and J lost 12 bases, with 9 bases between them. This CDR3 spans 12 amino acids. The germline V gene encodes CDR1 LGHNA and CDR2 YSLEER. The CDR3 region has the DNA TGCGCCAGCAGCCAAGATCTTAGGGTGCAGTTCTTC. Protein sequence: CASSQDLRVQFF.

This clonotype showed up many times. The chain combines TRBV6-1 with TRBJ2-7; D perhaps matches TRBD2 (6 bases). V lost 8 bases to trimming and J lost 3 bases, with 17 bases between them. The CDR3 spans 14 residues. Germline assignment: CDR1 MNHNS and CDR2 SASEGT. CDR3 protein: CASRNRDLLYEQYF. The DNA of the CDR3 is TGTGCCAGCCGAAACCGGGACTTGCTCTACGAGCAGTACTTC.

This clonotype occurred many times. V usage is TRBV4-3 and J usage is TRBJ2-5; no definite D call. CDR1 and CDR2 from the germline V gene are LGHNA and YSLEER. V was clipped by 1 base and J by 4 bases, with 7 bases between them. The CDR3 consists of 13 residues. The CDR3 nucleotides read TGCGCCAGCAGCCAAGGATTTGCAGAGACCCAGTACTTC. Its protein is CASSQGFAETQYF.

A few counts support this clonotype. This sequence joins TRBV4-3 and TRBJ2-1; either TRBD1 or TRBD2 may supply D (6 bases each). This CDR3 region has 15 residues. With 4 bases removed from V and 4 bases from J, the gap between germline ends came to 14 bases. Per the germline V gene, CDR1 is LGHNA and CDR2 is YSLEER. The CDR3, as DNA: TGCGCCAGCAGCCCCCTACGGGGGCCTTACAATGAGCAGTTCTTC. This gives the protein CASSPLRGPYNEQFF.

The V gene is TRBV7-6, the J gene TRBJ1-1, with D uncertain. Germline V gene data show CDR1 as SGHVS and CDR2 as FNYEAQ. V was clipped by 5 bases and J by 6 bases, with 22 bases between them. CDR3 size: 16 residues. CDR3 nucleotide sequence: TGTGCCAGCAGCCTTACCCTCGAGGGTATACGTGCTGAAGCTTTCTTT. This encodes CASSLTLEGIRAEAFF.

This clonotype was seen repeatedly, ten times or more. The rearrangement uses TRBV9 and TRBJ2-4; D might be TRBD2 (6 bases). The germline V gene has CDR1 SGDLS and CDR2 YYNGEE. CDR3 length equals 16 residues. V was pared by 2 bases and J by 0 bases, with 12 bases between. CDR3 sequence (DNA): TGTGCCAGCAGCGTGGGGGGTGGGGCAGCCAAAAACATTCAGTACTTC. Amino acid sequence: CASSVGGGAAKNIQYF.

This clonotype was observed a few times. This chain uses TRBV4-3 with TRBJ2-1; 11 nucleotides line up with TRBD2. CDR3 length: 19 residues. The V gene end was trimmed by 0 bases and the J gene end by 8 bases; junction bases not matched to a gene: 15. Germline assignment: CDR1 LGHNA and CDR2 YSLEER. The CDR3: CASSQDTYLSGRAWDEQFF. DNA of the CDR3: TGCGCCAGCAGCCAAGACACCTACCTTAGCGGGAGGGCCTGGGATGAGCAGTTCTTC.

This clonotype was seen many times. The chain carries TRBV9 and TRBJ2-7; 12 positions agree with TRBD1. CDR3 length: 16 residues. CDR1 and CDR2 (germline): SGDLS, YYNGEE. V was clipped by 3 bases and J by 7 bases; unmatched bases: 11. Here the CDR3 DNA reads TGTGCCAGCAGCGGACAGATGGGACAGGGGGCGAAAGAGCAGTACTTC. Its translation is CASSGQMGQGAKEQYF.

V gene TRBV7-9 combines with J gene TRBJ2-5; the D is unclear. From germline, CDR1 is SEHNR and CDR2 FQNEAQ (reference sequence). CDR3 size: 16 residues. V dropped 5 bases and J dropped 2 bases, with 18 bases sitting between them. The CDR3 DNA reads as TGTGCCAGCAGCCCCCCCGTGGTTGGCAAACAAGAGACCCAGTACTTC. Protein: CASSPPVVGKQETQYF.

This clonotype appeared many times. V is TRBV28 and J is TRBJ2-7; D might be TRBD1 or TRBD2, each matching 5 bases. The germline V gene encodes CDR1 MDHEN and CDR2 SYDVKM. The germline V and J ends were trimmed by 6 bases and 0 bases, with 18 bases remaining between them. This CDR3 comprises 16 residues. CDR3 in DNA: TGTGCCAGCAGAGGATTCCGGGACCAAAGCTCCTACGAGCAGTACTTC. Encoded protein: CASRGFRDQSSYEQYF.

This clonotype appeared many times. V gene TRBV12-3 or TRBV12-4 combines with J gene TRBJ1-4, with 7 bases aligning to TRBD1. There are 14 residues in the CDR3. V shed 7 bases, J shed 11 bases, and the junction held 13 bases outside the gene matches. The CDR3 DNA is TGTGCCAGCACCAGCACAGGGGTCGGTGGGAAACTGTTTTTT. Protein sequence: CASTSTGVGGKLFF.

The chain employs TRBV21-1 and TRBJ2-5; TRBD2 is taken as the D call from the table, unchecked against the DNA. TRBV21-1 constitutes a pseudogene. There are 15 residues in the CDR3. CDR3 amino acids: CASSEGQQPRETQYF. CDR3 coding DNA: TGTGCCAGCAGCGAAGGACAGCAGCCCCGGGAGACCCAGTACTTC.

This clonotype appeared many times. The chain employs TRBV7-8 and TRBJ2-2; D uncertain. Germline V lookup: CDR1 SGHVS, CDR2 FQNEAQ. Trimming cost V 8 bases and J 5 bases, with 9 bases left between them. This CDR3 has 12 residues. The CDR3 DNA sequence: TGTGCCAGCCCTATGGGGACCGGGGAGCTGTTTTTT. Its translation is CASPMGTGELFF.

V gene TRBV12-5 combines with J gene TRBJ1-1; maybe TRBD1 (6 bases). Germline V CDR1 and CDR2: LGHNT, FRNRAP. Trimming shortened V by 0 bases and J by 1 base, and 9 bases separated the two germline ends. The CDR3 sequence is 15 residues long. The CDR3 reads CASGLVQGTNTEAFF. The CDR3 DNA follows: TGTGCTAGTGGTTTGGTACAGGGAACGAACACTGAAGCTTTCTTT.

This clonotype was seen many times. The chain is built from TRBV10-3 and TRBJ2-5, with TRBD2 matching over 8 bases. The germline CDR1 and CDR2 sequences are ENHRY and SYGVKD. The V gene end was trimmed by 3 bases and the J gene end by 4 bases; junction bases not matched to a gene: 10. The CDR3 is made up of 16 amino acids. CDR3 loop: CAISEGRGAFGETQYF. CDR3 nucleotide sequence: TGTGCCATCAGTGAAGGGCGGGGGGCTTTTGGAGAGACCCAGTACTTC.

There are many counts of this clonotype. V and J are TRBV7-9 and TRBJ2-2; weak D call: TRBD1 (8 bases). The V end was cut by 4 bases, the J end by 7 bases, with 16 bases between. Germline V gene data show CDR1 as SEHNR and CDR2 as FQNEAQ (reference sequence). The CDR3 has 15 amino acids. The DNA for the CDR3 is TGTGCCAGCAGCTCCTGGACAGGGAGGGACGGGGAGCTGTTTTTT. Protein product: CASSSWTGRDGELFF. Supplemented by reference TRBV7-9 and TRBJ2-2, the full variable domain reads DTGVSQNPRHKITKRGQNVTFRCDPISEHNRLYWYRQTLGQGPEFLTYFQNEAQLEKSRLLSDRFSAERPKGSFSTLEIQRTEQGDSAMYLCASSSWTGRDGELFFGEGSRLTVL.

Many counts were recorded for this clonotype. This sequence joins TRBV12-3 or TRBV12-4 and TRBJ2-3; D call uncertain. Trimming left V 5 bases short and J 6 bases short, with 9 bases between. This CDR3 is built from 12 residues. CDR3 residues: CASSPLRDTQYF. For the CDR3, the DNA is TGTGCCAGCAGTCCCCTGAGGGATACGCAGTATTTT.

This clonotype has ten or more counts. The rearrangement joins TRBV7-6 to TRBJ2-3; TRBD1 is a possible D gene (6 bases). Trimming pared 0 bases from V and 2 bases from J, leaving 18 bases between. The CDR3 has 18 amino acids. Germline CDR1 and CDR2: SGHVS and FNYEAQ. CDR3 sequence (DNA): TGTGCCAGCAGCTTAGCGTCATCGACAGGCCTAAACACAGATACGCAGTATTTT. Its translation: CASSLASSTGLNTDTQYF.